This T cell receptor (beta chain) was recorded in a study of blood T cell repertoires in COVID-19. About the study: Acute-phase and convalescent COVID-19 samples originated in the United States, Italy and Spain. PBMCs, B-cell-depleted T cells, or T cells provided the cDNA or gDNA that made up the material.

V was trimmed by 1 base and J by 10 bases, leaving 22 bases between them. The CDR3 has 16 residues. The germline V gene encodes CDR1 SGHAT and CDR2 FQNNGV. Per the authors' pipeline: From reference gene primer amplification, estimates of nucleated cell counts were derived. Only in-frame clones appear in the TCRdb table, and some are missing; sequencing was by immunoSEQ multiplex PCR. The DNA gave D and trimming, while V, J and clone size come from that table. The sample contains tens of thousands of clones, approximately 91% of which appear only once. The V and J genes are TRBV11-2 and TRBJ1-1; D perhaps matches TRBD1 (6 bases). Sequencing was performed on peripheral blood. The sequence derives from a man aged 65-85 years with active or convalescent COVID-19. CDR3 nucleotide sequence: TGTGCCAGCAGCTTAGCGGGGCGGGGGCCAGCGGGAGGAGCTTTCTTT. Amino acid sequence: CASSLAGRGPAGGAFF.